Below, 12 T cell receptor beta chains from the same sample are listed, as sequenced in a study of CD8 T cells in ankylosing spondylitis. TCRdb analysed the 5' RACE reads with MiXCR anew, one entry per CDR3 protein. The table lists around 18,000 distinct CDR3 sequences, 8% to 9% of them singletons, with around 37% in the top ten. Sequenced material: blood. These receptors came from a male donor with ankylosing spondylitis or in good health (not recorded which).

This clonotype has at least ten counts. This rearrangement joins TRBV9 to TRBJ1-2; D is ambiguous. The CDR3 consists of 15 residues. CDR1 and CDR2 (germline): SGDLS, YYNGEE. V was trimmed by 2 bases and J by 2 bases, leaving 13 bases between them. CDR3 in amino acids: CASSVGNYDNYGYTF. The CDR3 nucleotides are TGTGCCAGCAGCGTCGGTAACTACGACAACTATGGCTACACCTTC.

The sample holds many counts of this clonotype. The V call is TRBV6-2 or TRBV6-3, the J call TRBJ2-7; unclear D gene. The CDR3 contains 14 residues. The germline V gene encodes CDR1 MNHEY and CDR2 SVGEGT. Deletions cut 2 bases from V and 6 bases from J, with 14 bases between. As DNA, the CDR3 is TGTGCCAGCAGTTACGATGGAGAGCTCCGCGAGCAGTACTTC. This sequence encodes CASSYDGELREQYF.

The chain has TRBV2 and TRBJ2-7, with 7 bases matching TRBD1. CDR1 and CDR2 from the germline V gene are SNHLY and FYNNEI. The CDR3 extends over 13 amino acids. J gave up 2 bases and V 9 bases, and 7 bases lay outside the gene matches. CDR3 region: CASITGVPYEQYF. The CDR3 DNA reads as TGTGCCAGTATTACAGGGGTCCCCTACGAGCAGTACTTC.

This clonotype turned up a few times. This chain connects TRBV7-2 to TRBJ2-5; TRBD2 matches 8 bases. CDR3 length: 15 amino acids. V trimming: 5 bases; J trimming: 1 base; junction bases outside the gene matches: 6. Per germline, CDR1 SGHTA and CDR2 FQGNSA. CDR3 coding DNA: TGTGCCAGCAGCCGTACCGGGACTAGCCAAGAGACCCAGTACTTC. Protein product: CASSRTGTSQETQYF.

This clonotype was detected a few times. The genes are TRBV7-2 and TRBJ1-4, with a weak D call TRBD1 (6 bases). Between the trimmed V and J ends, which lost 1 base and 7 bases, there was a span of 13 bases. The CDR3 length is 15 residues. The germline V gene has CDR1 SGHTA and CDR2 FQGNSA. In DNA form, the CDR3 reads TGTGCCAGCAGCTTAGAAATGGGGGCCAGTGAAAAACTGTTTTTT. It specifies CASSLEMGASEKLFF.

The table lists this clonotype with many counts. This CDR3 is CASSVAGSALPPSYQETQYF. The CDR3, as DNA: TGTGCCAGCAGTGTGGCAGGTTCAGCCTTACCTCCATCATACCAAGAGACCCAGTACTTC. V is TRBV25-1 and J is TRBJ2-5; no reliable D call. The CDR3 consists of 20 residues. The V and J ends lost 4 bases and 0 bases respectively, with 27 bases between them. The germline CDR1 and CDR2 sequences are MGHDK and SYGVNS.

In its sample, this clonotype was seen a few times. This rearrangement joins TRBV7-8 to TRBJ2-1; D might be TRBD1 (6 bases). Germline V lookup: CDR1 SGHVS, CDR2 FQNEAQ. The CDR3 totals 13 residues. V gave up 4 bases and J gave up 6 bases, with 10 bases separating them. The CDR3 loop is CASSSFRGNEQFF. CDR3 DNA: TGTGCCAGCAGCTCGTTCAGGGGCAATGAGCAGTTCTTC. Full variable domain (remainder filled in from reference TRBV7-8 and TRBJ2-1): GAGVSQSPRYKVAKRGQDVALRCDPISGHVSLFWYQQALGQGPEFLTYFQNEAQLDKSGLPSDRFFAERPEGSVSTLKIQRTQQEDSAVYLCASSSFRGNEQFFGPGTRLTVL.

The chain links TRBV14 to TRBJ2-7; D is uncertain. Trimming removed 4 bases at V and 3 bases at J, with 4 bases between. This CDR3 has 11 amino acids. Germline CDR1 is SGHDN and CDR2 is FVKESK. CDR3: CASSPGYEQYF. CDR3 sequence (DNA): TGTGCCAGCAGCCCCGGCTACGAGCAGTACTTC.

This clonotype was counted many times. V gene TRBV7-2 combines with J gene TRBJ2-1; 7 nucleotides align to TRBD2. Trimming removed 5 bases from V and 8 bases from J; junction bases left unmatched: 15. Germline V gene sequence: CDR1 SGHTA, CDR2 FQGNSA. This CDR3 contains 16 residues. CDR3 nucleotides: TGTGCCAGCAGCGTACACAGCGGGAAAACGGGCGATGAGCAGTTCTTC. It is translated as CASSVHSGKTGDEQFF.

This clonotype occurred many times. The chain employs TRBV24-1 and TRBJ2-4; possible D gene TRBD2, 6 bases. The V end was cut by 2 bases, the J end by 2 bases, with 21 bases between. The CDR3 loop spans 19 amino acids. Per germline, CDR1 KGHDR and CDR2 SFDVKD. CDR3 loop: CATSDSSRGTAFSKNIQYF. DNA for the CDR3: TGTGCCACCAGTGATTCGTCACGGGGGACCGCGTTTTCCAAAAACATTCAGTACTTC.

This clonotype has a count of ten or more. The CDR3 DNA follows: TGTGCCAGCGCGGGTAGCGCCAGGTCCTACGAGCAGTACTTC. Its protein is CASAGSARSYEQYF. The chain links TRBV6-5 to TRBJ2-7, with D maybe TRBD2 (5 bases). Trimming cost V 8 bases and J 1 base, with 15 bases left between them. This CDR3 spans 14 amino acids. CDR1 MNHEY and CDR2 SVGAGI come from the germline V gene.

The sample holds many counts of this clonotype. The V gene is TRBV7-2, the J gene TRBJ2-1; no definite D call. Trimming took off 0 bases at V and 0 bases at J, with 9 bases between the two ends. The CDR3 extends over 16 amino acids. Germline V gene data show CDR1 as SGHTA and CDR2 as FQGNSA. The CDR3 DNA reads as TGTGCCAGCAGCTTAGCTGGGCCGTCCTCCTACAATGAGCAGTTCTTC. Translated: CASSLAGPSSYNEQFF.